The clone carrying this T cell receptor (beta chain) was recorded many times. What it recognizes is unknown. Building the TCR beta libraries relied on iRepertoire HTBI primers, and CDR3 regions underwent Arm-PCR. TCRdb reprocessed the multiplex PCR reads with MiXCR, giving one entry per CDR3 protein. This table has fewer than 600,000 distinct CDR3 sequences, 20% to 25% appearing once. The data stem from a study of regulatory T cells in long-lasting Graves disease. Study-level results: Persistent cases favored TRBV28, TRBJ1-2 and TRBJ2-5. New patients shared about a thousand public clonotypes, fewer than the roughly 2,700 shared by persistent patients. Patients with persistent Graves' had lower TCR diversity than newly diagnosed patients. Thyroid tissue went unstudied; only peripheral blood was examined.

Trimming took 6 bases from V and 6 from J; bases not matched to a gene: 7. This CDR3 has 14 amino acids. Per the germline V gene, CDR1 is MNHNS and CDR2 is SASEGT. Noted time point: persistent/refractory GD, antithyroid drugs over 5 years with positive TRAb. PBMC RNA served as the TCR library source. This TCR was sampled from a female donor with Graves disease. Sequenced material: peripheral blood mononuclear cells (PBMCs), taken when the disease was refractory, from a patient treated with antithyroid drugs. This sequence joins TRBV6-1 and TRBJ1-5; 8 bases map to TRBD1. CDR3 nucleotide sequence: TGTGCCAGCAGGGACCGGGACAGGAGTCAGCCCCAGCATTTT. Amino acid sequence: CASRDRDRSQPQHF.